Listed below are T cell receptor beta chains from one sample, sequenced in a study of regulatory dendritic cells for organ transplantation. Generated by immunoSEQ multiplex PCR, the TCRdb table keeps only in-frame clones and is missing some. This sample carries some 29,000 clones, roughly 80% of them seen once, and the ten largest clones take roughly 0.1%. The sequenced sample consisted of naive CD4+ T cells from blood. These receptors originate from a human donor in good health. CDR3s include the opening cysteine and the closing phenylalanine or tryptophan. D genes are given only for firm matches. Part of the rows lack a size; the others show once, few, many or a class for expanded clones.

D gene: TRBD1
V gene: TRBV9
J gene: TRBJ2-5
clone size: NA
CDR3 protein: CASSPGQAQETQYF
CDR3 DNA: TGTGCCAGCAGCCCAGGACAGGCACAAGAGACCCAGTACTTC

D gene: TRBD1
V gene: TRBV7-9
J gene: TRBJ1-2
clone size: NA
CDR3 protein: CASSNRDRGISGYGYTF
CDR3 DNA: TGTGCCAGCAGCAACCGGGACAGGGGAATAAGTGGGTATGGCTACACCTTC

D gene: TRBD1
V gene: TRBV19
J gene: TRBJ1-2
clone size: NA
CDR3 protein: CASSKPGTANYGYTF
CDR3 DNA: TGTGCCAGTAGTAAACCCGGGACAGCCAACTATGGCTACACCTTC

D gene: TRBD1
V gene: TRBV27
J gene: TRBJ2-7
clone size: NA
CDR3 protein: CASRTGQGETYEQYF
CDR3 DNA: TGTGCCAGCAGAACGGGACAGGGAGAAACCTACGAGCAGTACTTC

D gene: NA
V gene: TRBV6-4
J gene: TRBJ2-2
clone size: NA
CDR3 protein: CASSEESRANTGELFF
CDR3 DNA: TGTGCCAGCAGTGAGGAAAGCAGGGCCAACACCGGGGAGCTGTTTTTT

D gene: TRBD2
V gene: TRBV18
J gene: TRBJ2-3
clone size: NA
CDR3 protein: CASSLGLADTQYF
CDR3 DNA: TGTGCCAGCTCACTGGGACTAGCAGATACGCAGTATTTT

D gene: TRBD2
V gene: TRBV7-9
J gene: TRBJ2-3
clone size: once
CDR3 protein: CASSSKGLAGADTQYF
CDR3 DNA: TGTGCCAGCAGCTCTAAGGGACTAGCGGGGGCAGATACGCAGTATTTT

D gene: TRBD1
V gene: TRBV19
J gene: TRBJ1-5
clone size: NA
CDR3 protein: CASSGTVSNQPQHF
CDR3 DNA: TGTGCCAGTAGCGGGACAGTGAGCAATCAGCCCCAGCATTTT

D gene: TRBD1
V gene: TRBV18
J gene: TRBJ2-2
clone size: NA
CDR3 protein: CASSLGQGNTGELFF
CDR3 DNA: TGTGCCAGCTCCCTGGGACAGGGCAACACCGGGGAGCTGTTTTTT

D gene: TRBD2
V gene: TRBV6-5
J gene: TRBJ2-1
clone size: NA
CDR3 protein: CASSSGLAGGNEQFF
CDR3 DNA: TGTGCCAGCAGTTCGGGACTAGCGGGGGGGAATGAGCAGTTCTTC

D gene: NA
V gene: TRBV18
J gene: TRBJ2-2
clone size: NA
CDR3 protein: CASSQDQGNTGELFF
CDR3 DNA: TGTGCCAGCTCACAAGACCAGGGAAACACCGGGGAGCTGTTTTTT

D gene: TRBD1
V gene: TRBV6-6
J gene: TRBJ1-2
clone size: NA
CDR3 protein: CASSQSGQGGNYGYTF
CDR3 DNA: TGTGCCAGCAGTCAATCCGGACAGGGGGGTAACTATGGCTACACCTTC

D gene: TRBD2
V gene: TRBV11-1
J gene: TRBJ2-5
clone size: NA
CDR3 protein: CASSLAGAGAETQYF
CDR3 DNA: TGTGCCAGCAGCCTAGCGGGGGCGGGTGCAGAGACCCAGTACTTC

D gene: NA
V gene: TRBV4-3
J gene: TRBJ1-6
clone size: NA
CDR3 protein: CASSQEGPGYNSPLHF
CDR3 DNA: TGCGCCAGCAGCCAAGAAGGGCCGGGGTATAATTCACCCCTCCACTTT

D gene: TRBD2
V gene: TRBV7-6
J gene: TRBJ2-2
clone size: NA
CDR3 protein: CASSSQNPGLAPGELFF
CDR3 DNA: TGTGCCAGCAGCTCGCAAAACCCGGGACTAGCCCCCGGGGAGCTGTTTTTT

D gene: NA
V gene: TRBV6-1
J gene: TRBJ1-6
clone size: NA
CDR3 protein: CASRKEGLSPLHF
CDR3 DNA: TGTGCCTCACGGAAGGAGGGGCTTTCACCCCTCCACTTT

D gene: TRBD1
V gene: TRBV2
J gene: TRBJ1-4
clone size: NA
CDR3 protein: CASSTDRGFEKLFF
CDR3 DNA: TGTGCCAGCAGCACGGACAGGGGGTTTGAAAAACTGTTTTTT

D gene: TRBD2
V gene: TRBV27
J gene: TRBJ2-3
clone size: NA
CDR3 protein: CASSLGGSPPTDTQYF
CDR3 DNA: TGTGCCAGCAGTTTGGGGGGGAGCCCCCCCACAGATACGCAGTATTTT

D gene: NA
V gene: TRBV6-1
J gene: TRBJ1-1
clone size: once
CDR3 protein: CASSVTELNTEAFF
CDR3 DNA: TGTGCCAGCAGTGTTACAGAACTGAACACTGAAGCTTTCTTT

D gene: NA
V gene: TRBV5-4
J gene: TRBJ2-7
clone size: few
CDR3 protein: CASSLGQSYEQYF
CDR3 DNA: TGTGCCAGCAGCTTGGGACAGTCCTACGAGCAGTACTTC

D gene: NA
V gene: TRBV27
J gene: TRBJ1-5
clone size: few
CDR3 protein: CASSATGKNQPQHF
CDR3 DNA: TGTGCCAGCAGCGCCACAGGGAAGAATCAGCCCCAGCATTTT

D gene: TRBD1
V gene: TRBV9
J gene: TRBJ2-3
clone size: NA
CDR3 protein: CASSVTGDSTDTQYF
CDR3 DNA: TGTGCCAGCAGCGTGACAGGGGATAGCACAGATACGCAGTATTTT

D gene: NA
V gene: TRBV7-9
J gene: TRBJ1-4
clone size: NA
CDR3 protein: CASSSDSSIGEKLFF
CDR3 DNA: TGTGCCAGCAGTTCTGACAGCAGTATCGGTGAAAAACTGTTTTTT

D gene: NA
V gene: TRBV19
J gene: TRBJ1-4
clone size: NA
CDR3 protein: CASSTREGPNEKLFF
CDR3 DNA: TGTGCCAGTAGTACACGGGAGGGCCCGAATGAAAAACTGTTTTTT

D gene: TRBD1
V gene: TRBV18
J gene: TRBJ1-2
clone size: NA
CDR3 protein: CASSQQGRTGEYGYTF
CDR3 DNA: TGTGCCAGCTCTCAACAAGGGAGGACAGGGGAGTATGGCTACACCTTC

D gene: TRBD1
V gene: TRBV9
J gene: TRBJ2-2
clone size: NA
CDR3 protein: CASSVEGARTGELFF
CDR3 DNA: TGTGCCAGCAGCGTAGAGGGGGCAAGGACCGGGGAGCTGTTTTTT

D gene: TRBD1
V gene: TRBV11-3
J gene: TRBJ2-7
clone size: NA
CDR3 protein: CASSHGQGSSYEQYF
CDR3 DNA: TGTGCCAGCAGCCATGGACAGGGGAGCTCCTACGAGCAGTACTTC

D gene: NA
V gene: TRBV18
J gene: TRBJ2-2
clone size: NA
CDR3 protein: CASSVNAGTPSGELFF
CDR3 DNA: TGTGCCAGCTCAGTCAACGCCGGGACACCGTCCGGGGAGCTGTTTTTT

D gene: NA
V gene: TRBV5-1
J gene: TRBJ1-2
clone size: NA
CDR3 protein: CASSLSGGYGYTF
CDR3 DNA: TGCGCCAGCAGCTTGTCAGGAGGGTATGGCTACACCTTC

D gene: TRBD2
V gene: TRBV25-1
J gene: TRBJ2-5
clone size: NA
CDR3 protein: CASSAPGLAKETQYF
CDR3 DNA: TGTGCCAGCAGTGCTCCGGGACTAGCAAAAGAGACCCAGTACTTC

D gene: TRBD1
V gene: TRBV6-1
J gene: TRBJ1-3
clone size: NA
CDR3 protein: CASSAGQGLRSGNTIYF
CDR3 DNA: TGTGCCAGCAGTGCGGGACAGGGGCTCCGCTCTGGAAACACCATATATTTT

D gene: NA
V gene: TRBV6-5
J gene: TRBJ1-2
clone size: NA
CDR3 protein: CASTEGGALNYGYTF
CDR3 DNA: TGTGCCAGCACCGAGGGGGGGGCGCTTAACTATGGCTACACCTTC

D gene: NA
V gene: TRBV29-1
J gene: TRBJ2-7
clone size: NA
CDR3 protein: CSVEGDSYEQYF
CDR3 DNA: TGCAGCGTTGAGGGCGACTCCTACGAGCAGTACTTC

D gene: TRBD1
V gene: TRBV7-2
J gene: TRBJ1-1
clone size: NA
CDR3 protein: CASSLEGTVNTEAFF
CDR3 DNA: TGTGCCAGCAGCTTAGAAGGGACAGTGAACACTGAAGCTTTCTTT

D gene: TRBD1
V gene: TRBV5-1
J gene: TRBJ1-1
clone size: NA
CDR3 protein: CASSLGQMNTEAFF
CDR3 DNA: TGCGCCAGCAGCCTGGGACAGATGAACACTGAAGCTTTCTTT

D gene: NA
V gene: TRBV11-3
J gene: TRBJ1-1
clone size: NA
CDR3 protein: CASNLRVGEGSNTEAFF
CDR3 DNA: TGTGCCAGCAACTTACGGGTAGGGGAGGGCTCGAACACTGAAGCTTTCTTT

D gene: NA
V gene: TRBV10-3
J gene: TRBJ1-2
clone size: NA
CDR3 protein: CASRGTDTAGYTF
CDR3 DNA: TGTGCCAGCAGGGGTACAGATACGGCTGGCTACACCTTC

D gene: NA
V gene: TRBV6-4
J gene: TRBJ2-5
clone size: NA
CDR3 protein: CASRTGHKGETQYF
CDR3 DNA: TGTGCCAGCAGAACCGGACACAAAGGAGAGACCCAGTACTTC

D gene: NA
V gene: TRBV11-3
J gene: TRBJ2-7
clone size: NA
CDR3 protein: CASSSPTRPYEQYF
CDR3 DNA: TGTGCCAGCAGCTCTCCGACTAGACCGTACGAGCAGTACTTC

D gene: TRBD2
V gene: TRBV7-6
J gene: TRBJ2-1
clone size: NA
CDR3 protein: CASSFYPAGEVGEQFF
CDR3 DNA: TGTGCCAGCAGCTTTTATCCAGCGGGGGAAGTCGGTGAGCAGTTCTTC

D gene: TRBD2
V gene: TRBV28
J gene: TRBJ2-5
clone size: NA
CDR3 protein: CASRASGVQETQYF
CDR3 DNA: TGTGCCAGCAGGGCCAGCGGGGTACAAGAGACCCAGTACTTC

D gene: TRBD2
V gene: TRBV5-4
J gene: TRBJ2-7
clone size: NA
CDR3 protein: CASSLAGGAGAFYEQYF
CDR3 DNA: TGTGCCAGCAGCTTGGCCGGGGGAGCGGGGGCCTTCTACGAGCAGTACTTC

D gene: TRBD1
V gene: TRBV27
J gene: TRBJ2-7
clone size: NA
CDR3 protein: CASSLMKQGGYEQYF
CDR3 DNA: TGTGCCAGCAGTTTAATGAAACAGGGGGGTTACGAGCAGTACTTC

D gene: TRBD1
V gene: TRBV18
J gene: TRBJ1-5
clone size: NA
CDR3 protein: CASSPQGASHQPQHF
CDR3 DNA: TGTGCCAGCTCCCCTCAGGGGGCAAGTCATCAGCCCCAGCATTTT

D gene: NA
V gene: TRBV4-3
J gene: TRBJ1-1
clone size: NA
CDR3 protein: CASSQDIGWEAEAFF
CDR3 DNA: TGCGCCAGCAGCCAAGATATAGGCTGGGAGGCTGAAGCTTTCTTT

D gene: NA
V gene: TRBV19
J gene: TRBJ1-2
clone size: NA
CDR3 protein: CATQTDSGGSNYGYTF
CDR3 DNA: TGTGCCACCCAAACCGACAGCGGGGGGTCTAACTATGGCTACACCTTC

D gene: NA
V gene: TRBV5-4
J gene: TRBJ2-3
clone size: NA
CDR3 protein: CASSPRGSDTQYF
CDR3 DNA: TGTGCCAGCAGCCCTCGGGGTTCAGATACGCAGTATTTT

D gene: NA
V gene: TRBV19
J gene: TRBJ1-2
clone size: NA
CDR3 protein: CASSSKGNYGYTF
CDR3 DNA: TGTGCCAGTAGCTCCAAGGGGAACTATGGCTACACCTTC

D gene: TRBD1
V gene: TRBV7-2
J gene: TRBJ1-5
clone size: NA
CDR3 protein: CASSITGTGNVQPQHF
CDR3 DNA: TGTGCCAGCAGCATTACCGGGACAGGGAATGTTCAGCCCCAGCATTTT

D gene: NA
V gene: TRBV18
J gene: TRBJ1-6
clone size: NA
CDR3 protein: CASSPQGGVNSPLHF
CDR3 DNA: TGTGCCAGCTCTCCACAGGGAGGGGTGAATTCACCCCTCCACTTT

D gene: TRBD1
V gene: TRBV5-1
J gene: TRBJ2-3
clone size: NA
CDR3 protein: CASSSGTGTTDTQYF
CDR3 DNA: TGCGCCAGCAGCTCCGGGACAGGGACGACAGATACGCAGTATTTT

D gene: TRBD1
V gene: TRBV6-5
J gene: TRBJ1-1
clone size: NA
CDR3 protein: CASSYGQDRVNTEAFF
CDR3 DNA: TGTGCCAGCAGTTACGGACAGGACAGGGTGAACACTGAAGCTTTCTTT

D gene: NA
V gene: TRBV4-3
J gene: TRBJ1-6
clone size: NA
CDR3 protein: CASSQDAGRYTSPLHF
CDR3 DNA: TGCGCCAGCAGCCAAGATGCTGGGCGTTACACTTCACCCCTCCACTTT

D gene: NA
V gene: TRBV9
J gene: TRBJ2-3
clone size: NA
CDR3 protein: CASSGRGFDTQYF
CDR3 DNA: TGTGCCAGCAGCGGTCGGGGATTTGATACGCAGTATTTT

D gene: TRBD1
V gene: TRBV5-1
J gene: TRBJ1-2
clone size: NA
CDR3 protein: CASSGGTETPNYGYTF
CDR3 DNA: TGCGCCAGCAGCGGAGGGACAGAGACTCCTAACTATGGCTACACCTTC